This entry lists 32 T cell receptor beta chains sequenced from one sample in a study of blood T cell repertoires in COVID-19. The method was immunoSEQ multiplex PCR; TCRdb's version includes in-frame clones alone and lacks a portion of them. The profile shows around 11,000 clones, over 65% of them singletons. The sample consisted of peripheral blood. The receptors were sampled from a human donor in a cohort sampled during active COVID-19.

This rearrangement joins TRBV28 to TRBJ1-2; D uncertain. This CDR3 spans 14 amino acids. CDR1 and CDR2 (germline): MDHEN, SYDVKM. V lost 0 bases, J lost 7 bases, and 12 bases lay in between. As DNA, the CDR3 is TGTGCCAGCAGTTTATGGGTGGAGGGTGGTGGCTACACCTTC. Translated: CASSLWVEGGGYTF.

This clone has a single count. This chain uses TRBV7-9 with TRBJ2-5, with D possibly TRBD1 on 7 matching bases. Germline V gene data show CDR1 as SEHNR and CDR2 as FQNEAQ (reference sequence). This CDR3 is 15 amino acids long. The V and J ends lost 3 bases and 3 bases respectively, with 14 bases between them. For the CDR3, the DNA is TGTGCCAGCAGCTTTCGGGGGACAGCTGAAGAGACCCAGTACTTC. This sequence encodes CASSFRGTAEETQYF.

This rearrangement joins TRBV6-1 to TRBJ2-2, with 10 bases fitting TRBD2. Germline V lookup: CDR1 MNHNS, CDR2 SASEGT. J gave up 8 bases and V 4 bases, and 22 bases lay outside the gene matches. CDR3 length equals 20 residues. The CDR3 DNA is TGTGCCAGCAGTGTGGCGGGGCTAGCGGGAGATTATGGCCCGGGGGGGGAGCTGTTTTTT. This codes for CASSVAGLAGDYGPGGELFF.

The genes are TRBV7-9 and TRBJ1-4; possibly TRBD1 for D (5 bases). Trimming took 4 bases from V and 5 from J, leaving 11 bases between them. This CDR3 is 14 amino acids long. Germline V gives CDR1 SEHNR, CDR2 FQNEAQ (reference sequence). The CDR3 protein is CASSSDMQNEKLFF. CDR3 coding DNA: TGTGCCAGCAGCTCGGACATGCAGAATGAAAAACTGTTTTTT.

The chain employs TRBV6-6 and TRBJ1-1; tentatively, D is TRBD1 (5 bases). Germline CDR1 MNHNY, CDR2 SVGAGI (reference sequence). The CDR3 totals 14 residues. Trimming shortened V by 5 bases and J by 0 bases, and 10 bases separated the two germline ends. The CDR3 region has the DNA TGTGCCAGCAGTATAACAGGCCTGAACACTGAAGCTTTCTTT. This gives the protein CASSITGLNTEAFF.

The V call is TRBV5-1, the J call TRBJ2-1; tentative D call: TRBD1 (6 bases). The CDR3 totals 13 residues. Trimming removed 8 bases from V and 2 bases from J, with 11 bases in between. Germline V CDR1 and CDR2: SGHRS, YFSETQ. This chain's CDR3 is CASQGWPYNEQFF. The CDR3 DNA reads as TGCGCCAGTCAGGGGTGGCCCTACAATGAGCAGTTCTTC.

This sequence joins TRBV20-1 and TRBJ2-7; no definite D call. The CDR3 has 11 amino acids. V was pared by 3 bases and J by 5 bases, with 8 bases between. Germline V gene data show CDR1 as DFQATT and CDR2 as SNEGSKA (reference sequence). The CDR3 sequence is CSARAVHEQYF. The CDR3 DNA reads TGCAGTGCTAGGGCAGTTCACGAGCAGTACTTC.

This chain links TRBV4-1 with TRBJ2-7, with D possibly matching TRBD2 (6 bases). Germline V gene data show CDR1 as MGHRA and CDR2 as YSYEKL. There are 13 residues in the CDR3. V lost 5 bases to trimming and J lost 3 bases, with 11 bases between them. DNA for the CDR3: TGCGCCAGCAGCAACCGGGAGAGCTACGAGCAGTACTTC. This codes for CASSNRESYEQYF.

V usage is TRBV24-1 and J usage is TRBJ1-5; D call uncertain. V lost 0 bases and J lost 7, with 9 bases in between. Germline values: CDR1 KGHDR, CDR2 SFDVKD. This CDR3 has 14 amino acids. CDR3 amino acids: CATSDLNSRQPQHF. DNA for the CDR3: TGTGCCACCAGTGATTTGAACAGTCGACAGCCCCAGCATTTT.

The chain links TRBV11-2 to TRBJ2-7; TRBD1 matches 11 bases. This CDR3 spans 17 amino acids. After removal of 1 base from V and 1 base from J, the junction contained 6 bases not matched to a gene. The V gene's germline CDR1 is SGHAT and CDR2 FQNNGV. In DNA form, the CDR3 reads TGTGCCAGCAGCTTAGGGACAGGGGGCTCTATGTCCTACGAGCAGTACTTC. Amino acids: CASSLGTGGSMSYEQYF.

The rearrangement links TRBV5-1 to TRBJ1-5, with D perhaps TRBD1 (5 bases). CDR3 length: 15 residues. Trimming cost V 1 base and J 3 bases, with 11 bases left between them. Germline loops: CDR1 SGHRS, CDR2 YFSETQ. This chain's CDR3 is CASSLSGRANQPQHF. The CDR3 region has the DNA TGCGCCAGCAGCTTGAGTGGCAGGGCCAATCAGCCCCAGCATTTT. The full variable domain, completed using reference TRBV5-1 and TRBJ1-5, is KAGVTQTPRYLIKTRGQQVTLSCSPISGHRSVSWYQQTPGQGLQFLFEYFSETQRNKGNFPGRFSGRQFSNSRSEMNVSTLELGDSALYLCASSLSGRANQPQHFGDGTRLSIL.

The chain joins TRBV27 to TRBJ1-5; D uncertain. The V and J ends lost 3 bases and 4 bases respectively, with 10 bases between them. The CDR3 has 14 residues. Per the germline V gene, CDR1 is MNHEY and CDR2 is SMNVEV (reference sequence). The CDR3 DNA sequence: TGTGCCAGCAGTTTCAACAGTATTAATCAGCCCCAGCATTTT. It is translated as CASSFNSINQPQHF.

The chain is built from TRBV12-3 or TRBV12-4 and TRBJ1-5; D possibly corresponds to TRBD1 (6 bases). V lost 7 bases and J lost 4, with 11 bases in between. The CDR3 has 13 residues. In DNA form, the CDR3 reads TGTGCCAGCAACGGAGACAGGAATCAGCCCCAGCATTTT. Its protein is CASNGDRNQPQHF.

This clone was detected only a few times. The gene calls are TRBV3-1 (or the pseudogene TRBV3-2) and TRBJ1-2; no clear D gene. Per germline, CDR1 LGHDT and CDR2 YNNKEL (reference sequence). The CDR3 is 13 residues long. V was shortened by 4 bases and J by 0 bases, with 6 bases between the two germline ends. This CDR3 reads CASSLVPNYGYTF. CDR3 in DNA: TGTGCCAGCAGCCTAGTACCTAACTATGGCTACACCTTC.

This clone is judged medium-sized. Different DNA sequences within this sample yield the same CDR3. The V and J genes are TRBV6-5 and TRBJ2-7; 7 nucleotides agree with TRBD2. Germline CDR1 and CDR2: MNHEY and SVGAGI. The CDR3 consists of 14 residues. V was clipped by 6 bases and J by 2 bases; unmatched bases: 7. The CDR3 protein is CASRGPGLTYEQYF. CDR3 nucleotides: TGTGCCAGCAGGGGGCCGGGACTAACCTACGAGCAGTACTTC.

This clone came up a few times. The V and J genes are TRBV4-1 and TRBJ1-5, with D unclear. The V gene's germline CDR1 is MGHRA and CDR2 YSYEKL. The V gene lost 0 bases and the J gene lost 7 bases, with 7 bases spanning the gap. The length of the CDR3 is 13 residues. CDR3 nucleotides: TGCGCCAGCAGCCAAGAGCGGGGACAGCCCCAGCATTTT. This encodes CASSQERGQPQHF.

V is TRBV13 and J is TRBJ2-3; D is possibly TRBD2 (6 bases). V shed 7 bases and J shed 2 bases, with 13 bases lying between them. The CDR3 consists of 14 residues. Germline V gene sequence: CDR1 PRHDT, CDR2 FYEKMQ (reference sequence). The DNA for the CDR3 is TGTGCCAGCACCTCCCGGGGGTACACAGATACGCAGTATTTT. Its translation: CASTSRGYTDTQYF.

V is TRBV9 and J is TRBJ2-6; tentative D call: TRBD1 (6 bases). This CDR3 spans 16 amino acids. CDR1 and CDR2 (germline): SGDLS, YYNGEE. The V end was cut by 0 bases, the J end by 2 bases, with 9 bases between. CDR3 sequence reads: CASSVDRATGANVLTF. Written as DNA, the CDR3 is TGTGCCAGCAGCGTAGACAGGGCGACTGGGGCCAACGTCCTGACTTTC.

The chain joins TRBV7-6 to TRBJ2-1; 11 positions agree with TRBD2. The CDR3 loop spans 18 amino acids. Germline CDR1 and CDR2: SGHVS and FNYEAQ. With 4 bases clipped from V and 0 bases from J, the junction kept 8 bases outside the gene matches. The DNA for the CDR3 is TGTGCCAGCAGCTCGACGGTTAGCGGGAGGGGCTCCTACAATGAGCAGTTCTTC. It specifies CASSSTVSGRGSYNEQFF.

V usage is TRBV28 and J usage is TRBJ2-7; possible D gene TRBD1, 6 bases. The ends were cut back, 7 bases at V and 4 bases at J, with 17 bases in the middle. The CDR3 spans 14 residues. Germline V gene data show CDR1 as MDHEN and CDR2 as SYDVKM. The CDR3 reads CASNHQGSNYEQYF. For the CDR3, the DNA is TGTGCCAGCAACCATCAGGGGTCCAATTACGAGCAGTACTTC.

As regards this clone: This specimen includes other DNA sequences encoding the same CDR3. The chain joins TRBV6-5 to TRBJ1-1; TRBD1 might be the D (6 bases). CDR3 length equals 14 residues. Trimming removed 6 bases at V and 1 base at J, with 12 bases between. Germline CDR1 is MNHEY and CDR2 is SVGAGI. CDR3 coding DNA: TGTGCCAGCAGAGACAGGTGGGAGAACACTGAAGCTTTCTTT. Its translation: CASRDRWENTEAFF.

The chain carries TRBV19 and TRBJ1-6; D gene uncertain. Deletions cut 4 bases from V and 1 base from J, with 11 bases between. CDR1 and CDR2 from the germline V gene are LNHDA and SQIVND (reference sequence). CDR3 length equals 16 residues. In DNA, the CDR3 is TGTGCCAGTAGTACCGGAGGTGGGTCCTATAATTCACCCCTCCACTTT. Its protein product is CASSTGGGSYNSPLHF.

CDR3 bases: TGTGCCAGCAGATTTCCATCAGGTCGGGGCTACACCTTC. Translating gives CASRFPSGRGYTF. The chain joins TRBV27 to TRBJ1-2; D is unresolved. The CDR3 loop spans 13 amino acids. V shed 6 bases and J shed 8 bases, with 16 bases lying between them. Germline-derived CDR1 and CDR2 are MNHEY and SMNVEV (reference sequence).

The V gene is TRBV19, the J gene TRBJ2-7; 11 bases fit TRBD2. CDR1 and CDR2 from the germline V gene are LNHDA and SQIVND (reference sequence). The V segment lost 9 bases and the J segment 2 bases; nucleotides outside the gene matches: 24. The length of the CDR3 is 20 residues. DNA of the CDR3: TGTGCCAGAAAAAGTGGGGGAGCCGGGACTAGCGGAGCCGCCCCCTACGAGCAGTACTTC. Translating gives CARKSGGAGTSGAAPYEQYF. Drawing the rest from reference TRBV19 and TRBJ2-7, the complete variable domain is DGGITQSPKYLFRKEGQNVTLSCEQNLNHDAMYWYRQDPGQGLRLIYYSQIVNDFQKGDIAEGYSVSREKKESFPLTVTSAQKNPTAFYLCARKSGGAGTSGAAPYEQYFGPGTRLTVT.

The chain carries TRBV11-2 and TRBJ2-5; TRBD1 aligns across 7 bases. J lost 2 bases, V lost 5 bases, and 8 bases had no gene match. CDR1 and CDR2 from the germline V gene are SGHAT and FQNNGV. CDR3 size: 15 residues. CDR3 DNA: TGTGCCAGCAGCCCAACCGGGACAGAACAAGAGACCCAGTACTTC. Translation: CASSPTGTEQETQYF. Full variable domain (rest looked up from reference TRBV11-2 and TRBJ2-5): EAGVAQSPRYKIIEKRQSVAFWCNPISGHATLYWYQQILGQGPKLLIQFQNNGVVDDSQLPKDRFSAERLKGVDSTLKIQPAKLEDSAVYLCASSPTGTEQETQYFGPGTRLLVL.

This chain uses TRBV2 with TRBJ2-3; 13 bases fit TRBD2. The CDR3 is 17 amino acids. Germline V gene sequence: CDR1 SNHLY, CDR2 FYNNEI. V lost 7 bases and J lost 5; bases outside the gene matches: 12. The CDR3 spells CASTEVRLAGGVDTQYF. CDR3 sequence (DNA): TGTGCCAGCACGGAGGTTAGACTAGCGGGAGGAGTAGATACGCAGTATTTT.

The CDR3 DNA reads TGTGCCAGCAGCTCCCCCGCCGGGACTAGCGGCTACAATGAGCAGTTCTTC. This codes for CASSSPAGTSGYNEQFF. V and J are TRBV11-2 and TRBJ2-1, with 11 bases matching TRBD2. Per germline, CDR1 SGHAT and CDR2 FQNNGV. Losses at the gene ends were 4 bases for V and 3 bases for J; bases not matched to a gene: 8. The CDR3 is 17 amino acids.

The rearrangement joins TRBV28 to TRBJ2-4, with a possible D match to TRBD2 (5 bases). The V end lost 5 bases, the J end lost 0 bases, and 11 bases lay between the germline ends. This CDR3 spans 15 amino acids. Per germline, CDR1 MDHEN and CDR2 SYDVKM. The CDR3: CASSSGAVAKNIQYF. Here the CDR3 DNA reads TGTGCCAGCAGTAGCGGAGCCGTAGCCAAAAACATTCAGTACTTC.

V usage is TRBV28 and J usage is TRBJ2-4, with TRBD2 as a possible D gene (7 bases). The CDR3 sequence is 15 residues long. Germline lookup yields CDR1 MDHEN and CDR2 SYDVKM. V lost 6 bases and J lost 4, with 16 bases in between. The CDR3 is CASSPPGGRKNIQYF. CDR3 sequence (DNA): TGTGCCAGCAGCCCCCCGGGGGGCCGGAAAAACATTCAGTACTTC.

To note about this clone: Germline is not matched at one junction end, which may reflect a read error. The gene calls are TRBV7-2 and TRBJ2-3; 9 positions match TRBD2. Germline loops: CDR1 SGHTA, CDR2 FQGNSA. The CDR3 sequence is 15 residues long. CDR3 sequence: CAGSPASGGTDTQYF. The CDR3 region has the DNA TGTGCCGGCAGCCCGGCTAGCGGGGGCACAGATACGCAGTATTTT.

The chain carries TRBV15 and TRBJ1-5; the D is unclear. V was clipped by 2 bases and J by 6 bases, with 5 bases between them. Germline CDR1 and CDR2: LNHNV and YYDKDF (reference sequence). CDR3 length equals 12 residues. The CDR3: CATSRNSQPQHF. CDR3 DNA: TGTGCCACCAGCAGAAATAGTCAGCCCCAGCATTTT.

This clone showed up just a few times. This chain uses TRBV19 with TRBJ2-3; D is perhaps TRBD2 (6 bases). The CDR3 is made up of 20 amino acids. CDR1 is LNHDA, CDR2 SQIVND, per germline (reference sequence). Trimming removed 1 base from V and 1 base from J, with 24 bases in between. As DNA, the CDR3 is TGTGCCAGTAGTATAGCGCTTCGACTAAGACTAGTTGAAGGCACAGATACGCAGTATTTT. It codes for CASSIALRLRLVEGTDTQYF.